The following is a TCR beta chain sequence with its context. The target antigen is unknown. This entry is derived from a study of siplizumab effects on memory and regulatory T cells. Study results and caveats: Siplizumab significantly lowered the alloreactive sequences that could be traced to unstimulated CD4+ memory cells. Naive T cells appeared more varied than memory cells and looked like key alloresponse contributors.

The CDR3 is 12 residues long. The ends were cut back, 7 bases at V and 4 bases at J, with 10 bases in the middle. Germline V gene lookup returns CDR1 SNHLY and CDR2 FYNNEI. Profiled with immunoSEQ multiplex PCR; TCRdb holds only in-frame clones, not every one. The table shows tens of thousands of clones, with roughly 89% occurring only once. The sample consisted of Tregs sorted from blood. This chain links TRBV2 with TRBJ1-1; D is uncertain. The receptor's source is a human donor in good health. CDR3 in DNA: TGTGCCAGCATTCAGACGGGCACTGAAGCTTTCTTT. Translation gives CASIQTGTEAFF.